The 24 T cell receptor beta chains below come from one sample, sequenced in a study of cytomegalovirus exposure and HLA in healthy donors. Vbeta (60) and Jbeta (13) primers were used in the PCR. Only in-frame clones appear in the TCRdb table, and some are missing; sequencing was by immunoSEQ multiplex PCR. Among approximately 110,000 clones listed, less than 20% were seen once. Sequenced material: PBMCs. Receptors were obtained from a young woman in good health and CMV-seronegative.

This clone was counted between two and nine times. V usage is TRBV20-1 and J usage is TRBJ1-2; D not certain. This CDR3 has 11 residues. Per the germline V gene, CDR1 is DFQATT and CDR2 is SNEGSKA (reference sequence). Deletions cut 6 bases from V and 4 bases from J, with 9 bases between. The CDR3: CSALKPYGYTF. The CDR3 DNA is TGCAGTGCCCTGAAGCCCTATGGCTACACCTTC.

The CDR3 bases are TGTGCCAGCAGCTTGGCCCGAAGCTCCTACGAGCAGTACTTC. It is translated as CASSLARSSYEQYF. The chain couples TRBV7-9 to TRBJ2-7; D unresolved. This CDR3 has 14 amino acids. Deletions cut 3 bases from V and 0 bases from J, with 9 bases between. Germline CDR1 and CDR2: SEHNR and FQNEAQ (reference sequence).

The rearrangement links TRBV6-1 to TRBJ1-5; 8 nucleotides align to TRBD1. J gave up 5 bases and V 3 bases, and 6 bases lay outside the gene matches. CDR1 MNHNS and CDR2 SASEGT come from the germline V gene. The CDR3 spans 15 residues. The CDR3 loop is CASSEAGGAYQPQHF. The CDR3 DNA follows: TGTGCCAGCAGTGAGGCAGGGGGCGCATATCAGCCCCAGCATTTT.

This chain uses TRBV6-1 with TRBJ2-2; 11 bases map to TRBD2. V shed 6 bases, J shed 4 bases, and the junction held 4 bases outside the gene matches. The CDR3 runs 15 residues. From germline, CDR1 is MNHNS and CDR2 SASEGT. As DNA, the CDR3 is TGTGCCAGCAGGACTAGCGGGATGGGCACCGGGGAGCTGTTTTTT. Translation: CASRTSGMGTGELFF.

This chain joins TRBV10-3 and TRBJ2-7, with a weak D call TRBD2 (6 bases). From germline, CDR1 is ENHRY and CDR2 SYGVKD. Trimming took off 2 bases at V and 7 bases at J, with 15 bases between the two ends. The CDR3 runs to 14 residues. Here the CDR3 reads CAISEPGTSQEQYF. In DNA form, the CDR3 reads TGTGCCATCAGTGAGCCCGGGACTTCCCAGGAGCAGTACTTC.

The chain recombines TRBV2 with TRBJ1-3, with D hard to call. V was pared by 3 bases and J by 3 bases, with 12 bases between. The germline V gene has CDR1 SNHLY and CDR2 FYNNEI. The CDR3 sequence is 15 residues long. The CDR3 here is CASSEVSVGGNTIYF. CDR3 in DNA: TGTGCCAGCAGTGAGGTCAGCGTTGGTGGAAACACCATATATTTT.

A few counts support this clone. The V gene is TRBV29-1, the J gene TRBJ2-7, with a tentative D call TRBD1 (8 bases). Germline CDR1 reads SQVTM; CDR2 reads ANQGSEA. The CDR3 runs 15 residues. The V gene lost 6 bases and the J gene lost 0 bases, with 18 bases spanning the gap. Here the CDR3 reads CSVSGGDRSSYEQYF. The CDR3 DNA reads TGCAGCGTATCTGGGGGGGACAGGAGCTCCTACGAGCAGTACTTC.

The chain recombines TRBV27 with TRBJ2-7; 12 bases line up with TRBD2. The CDR3 length is 16 residues. The J segment lost 2 bases and the V segment lost 5 bases, leaving 7 bases of the junction unmatched. The V gene's germline CDR1 is MNHEY and CDR2 SMNVEV (reference sequence). Written as DNA, the CDR3 is TGTGCCAGCAGTCCGACCTGGACTAGCGGGGCCTACGAGCAGTACTTC. Its protein is CASSPTWTSGAYEQYF.

J is TRBJ1-1 and V is TRBV28; tentatively, D is TRBD1 (5 bases). Germline loops: CDR1 MDHEN, CDR2 SYDVKM. The CDR3 is made up of 13 amino acids. Trimming removed 3 bases from V and 8 bases from J, with 13 bases in between. CDR3 coding DNA: TGTGCCAGCAGTTTTGGGGCCCAGGGAGAAGCTTTCTTT. It is translated as CASSFGAQGEAFF.

This clone has only a few counts. The chain recombines TRBV25-1 with TRBJ2-3, with 12 nucleotides matching TRBD2. The CDR3 is 17 amino acids. Germline-derived CDR1 and CDR2 are MGHDK and SYGVNS. V lost 1 base, J lost 0 bases, and 2 bases stayed unmatched. For the CDR3, the DNA is TGTGCCAGCAGTGAATTTGGACTAGCGGGAAGCACAGATACGCAGTATTTT. It encodes CASSEFGLAGSTDTQYF. Using reference TRBV25-1 and TRBJ2-3 for the parts outside the CDR3, the full variable domain is EADIYQTPRYLVIGTGKKITLECSQTMGHDKMYWYQQDPGMELHLIHYSYGVNSTEKGDLSSESTVSRIRTEHFPLTLESARPSHTSQYLCASSEFGLAGSTDTQYFGPGTRLTVL.

The chain couples TRBV6-1 to TRBJ1-5; 7 nucleotides agree with TRBD1. Losses at the gene ends were 3 bases for V and 7 bases for J; bases not matched to a gene: 6. Per the germline V gene, CDR1 is MNHNS and CDR2 is SASEGT. This CDR3 region has 14 residues. In nucleotides, the CDR3 is TGTGCCAGCAGTGATGGGACAGCAAACCAGCCCCAGCATTTT. It codes for CASSDGTANQPQHF.

V is TRBV27 and J is TRBJ1-6; D perhaps matches TRBD1 (6 bases). V dropped 5 bases and J dropped 8 bases, with 16 bases sitting between them. There are 15 residues in the CDR3. CDR1 and CDR2 (germline): MNHEY, SMNVEV (reference sequence). CDR3: CASSASGVRHSPLHF. For the CDR3, the DNA is TGTGCCAGCAGTGCATCAGGGGTCCGGCATTCACCCCTCCACTTT.

This clone has more than one count but fewer than ten. The V gene is TRBV29-1, the J gene TRBJ2-3; 7 bases align to TRBD1. CDR3 size: 13 residues. Germline CDR1 reads SQVTM; CDR2 reads ANQGSEA. The ends lost 7 bases at V and 8 bases at J; junction bases unmatched: 12. CDR3 bases: TGCAGCGGAATGACAGGGACCGTTGGTACGCAGTATTTT. Protein: CSGMTGTVGTQYF.

This chain links TRBV4-2 with TRBJ2-1; the match to TRBD2 covers 10 bases. The CDR3 has 18 residues. The V and J ends lost 0 bases and 7 bases, in that order; junction bases with no gene match: 12. CDR1 and CDR2 from the germline V gene are LGHNA and YNFKEQ. The chain's CDR3 is CASSQDLSGGARKNEQFF. CDR3 DNA: TGTGCCAGCAGCCAAGATCTAAGCGGGGGGGCCAGGAAGAATGAGCAGTTCTTC.

This clone was detected only a few times. This chain uses TRBV9 with TRBJ2-2; a weak D match, TRBD1 (6 bases). The V gene's germline CDR1 is SGDLS and CDR2 YYNGEE. Trimming removed 7 bases at V and 2 bases at J, with 12 bases between. This CDR3 has 14 amino acids. The CDR3 bases are TGTGCCAGCGCCGGGACACCAAACACCGGGGAGCTGTTTTTT. Its translation is CASAGTPNTGELFF.

This clone was detected a few times. The rearrangement uses TRBV28 and TRBJ1-5; 8 bases line up with TRBD1. The length of the CDR3 is 15 residues. CDR1 is MDHEN and CDR2 is SYDVKM in the germline V gene. V gave up 6 bases and J gave up 5 bases; unmatched junction bases: 9. The CDR3 DNA is TGTGCCAGCAGGCCGCCAGGGGGCGCGTATCAGCCCCAGCATTTT. Its protein product is CASRPPGGAYQPQHF.

In this sample, this clone turned up a few times. The V and J genes are TRBV5-6 and TRBJ1-5; 9 positions agree with TRBD1. The germline CDR1 and CDR2 sequences are SGHDT and YYEEEE. Trimming took 1 base from V and 9 from J; bases not matched to a gene: 8. The CDR3 is 15 residues long. CDR3 sequence (DNA): TGTGCCAGCAGCTTGTGGGGACAGGGAAGCCCGCCCCAGCATTTT. Its translation is CASSLWGQGSPPQHF.

The chain recombines TRBV23-1 with TRBJ1-5; D is possibly TRBD1 (5 bases). TRBV23-1 is placed among ORFs of uncertain function. The CDR3 sequence is 21 residues long. Trimming stripped 2 bases from V and 1 base from J, with 27 bases between. For the CDR3, the DNA is TGCGCCAGCAGTCAACGGCGGGGGGGATTTTTCAGGGATCCGAGCAATCAGCCCCAGCATTTT. Protein product: CASSQRRGGFFRDPSNQPQHF.

Only a few counts were recorded for this clone. This chain connects TRBV28 to TRBJ2-6; a possible D gene is TRBD2 (6 bases). This CDR3 contains 14 residues. V was clipped by 10 bases and J by 4 bases, with 14 bases between them. Germline loops: CDR1 MDHEN, CDR2 SYDVKM. The CDR3 region has the DNA TGTGCCACCTTACGGGACTCAGGGGCCAACGTCCTGACTTTC. Translating it yields CATLRDSGANVLTF.

This clone turned up a few times. The chain couples TRBV7-9 to TRBJ2-3; tentative D call: TRBD2 (5 bases). Per germline, CDR1 SEHNR and CDR2 FQNEAQ (reference sequence). The CDR3 runs 18 residues. Deletions cut 4 bases from V and 2 bases from J, with 22 bases between. The CDR3 sequence: CASSSFTGGGLITDTQYF. The CDR3 DNA reads as TGTGCCAGCAGCTCCTTCACCGGAGGCGGCTTAATCACAGATACGCAGTATTTT.

The chain couples TRBV6-1 to TRBJ2-3; TRBD1 agrees at 11 bases. Germline V gene data show CDR1 as MNHNS and CDR2 as SASEGT. This CDR3 spans 15 amino acids. Trimming removed 1 base from V and 4 bases from J; junction bases left unmatched: 1. The CDR3 DNA follows: TGTGCCAGCAGTGAAGGGACAGGGGGCGCAGATACGCAGTATTTT. Its translation: CASSEGTGGADTQYF.

This clone has just a few counts. The genes are TRBV6-1 and TRBJ1-6, with D possibly TRBD1 on 5 matching bases. From germline, CDR1 is MNHNS and CDR2 SASEGT. Deletions cut 0 bases from V and 9 bases from J, with 12 bases between. The CDR3 consists of 15 residues. The DNA of the CDR3 is TGTGCCAGCAGTGAAGCCGGGGGAAGTAGTTCACCCCTCCACTTT. This translates into CASSEAGGSSSPLHF.

This clone was found a few times. The chain couples TRBV2 to TRBJ1-5; a weak D match, TRBD1 (5 bases). This CDR3 comprises 13 residues. Trimming shortened V by 6 bases and J by 5 bases, and 11 bases separated the two germline ends. CDR1 SNHLY and CDR2 FYNNEI come from the germline V gene. The CDR3 DNA reads TGTGCCAGCAGCAGGGATAATGATCAGCCCCAGCATTTT. Its protein product is CASSRDNDQPQHF.

This chain joins TRBV13 and TRBJ1-1, with unresolved D. The V end lost 5 bases, the J end lost 10 bases, and 14 bases lay between the germline ends. The CDR3 loop spans 12 amino acids. The germline V gene has CDR1 PRHDT and CDR2 FYEKMQ (reference sequence). Written as DNA, the CDR3 is TGTGCCAGCAGCCCGAGAGGCAGAGCAGCTTTCTTT. Its translation: CASSPRGRAAFF.